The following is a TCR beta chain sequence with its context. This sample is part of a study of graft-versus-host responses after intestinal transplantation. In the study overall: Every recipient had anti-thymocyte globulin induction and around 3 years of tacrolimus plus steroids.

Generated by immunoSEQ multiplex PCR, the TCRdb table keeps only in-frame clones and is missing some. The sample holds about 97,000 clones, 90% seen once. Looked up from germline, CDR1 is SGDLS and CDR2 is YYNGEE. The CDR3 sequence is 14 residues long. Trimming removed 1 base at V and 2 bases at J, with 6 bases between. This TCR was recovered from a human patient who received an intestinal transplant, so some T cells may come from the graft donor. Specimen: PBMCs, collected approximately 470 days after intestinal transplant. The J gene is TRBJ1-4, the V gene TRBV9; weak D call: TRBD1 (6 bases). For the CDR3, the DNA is TGTGCCAGCAGCGTAACAGGGACTAATGAAAAACTGTTTTTT. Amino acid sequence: CASSVTGTNEKLFF.